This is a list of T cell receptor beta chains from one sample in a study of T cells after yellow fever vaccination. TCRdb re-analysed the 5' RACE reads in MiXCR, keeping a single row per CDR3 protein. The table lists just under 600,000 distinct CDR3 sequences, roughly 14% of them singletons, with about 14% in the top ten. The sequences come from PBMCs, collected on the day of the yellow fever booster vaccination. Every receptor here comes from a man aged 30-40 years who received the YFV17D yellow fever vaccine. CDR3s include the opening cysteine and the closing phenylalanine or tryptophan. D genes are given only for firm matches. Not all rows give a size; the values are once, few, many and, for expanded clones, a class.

TGCAGTGCCCGATCGACAGTGGAGCATTTT	CSARSTVEHF	TRBJ1-5	TRBV20-1	few	10	NA
TGTGCCAGCTCATCCTACGACAACGCCTACAAGCAGTACTTC	CASSSYDNAYKQYF	TRBJ2-7	TRBV18	once	14	NA
TGTGCCAGCACCTCGCCAGCGGGAGGGAGCACAGATACGCAGTATTTT	CASTSPAGGSTDTQYF	TRBJ2-3	TRBV12-3/TRBV12-4	NA	16	TRBD2
TGTGCCCGGAGGATTGGTGCTGGCTACACCTTC	CARRIGAGYTF	TRBJ1-2	TRBV30	many	11	NA
TGTGCCAGCAGTCCCGGACTAGCGGGAACTGGGCAGTTCTTC	CASSPGLAGTGQFF	TRBJ2-1	TRBV7-9	NA	14	TRBD2
TGTGCCAGCTCACCAGCCAATTCCTACAATGAGCAGTTCTTC	CASSPANSYNEQFF	TRBJ2-1	TRBV18	few	14	NA
TGTGCCAGCAGTTACCCCGGGGGATCTTTCACAGATACGCAGTATTTT	CASSYPGGSFTDTQYF	TRBJ2-3	TRBV6-2/TRBV6-3	NA	16	NA
TGTGCCAGCAGCTACCTAGCGGGAGAGGACAATGAGCAGTTCTTC	CASSYLAGEDNEQFF	TRBJ2-1	TRBV28	NA	15	TRBD2
TGTGCCAGCAGCTTAGGGCTGGGATGGGACAGGGTTCAAGAGACCCAGTACTTC	CASSLGLGWDRVQETQYF	TRBJ2-5	TRBV7-2	few	18	TRBD1
TGCAGCGTAGTTCGGTCCGGGGAGCTGTTTTTT	CSVVRSGELFF	TRBJ2-2	TRBV29-1	NA	11	NA
TGTGCCAGCGGCTACATAGCGGGAGTCGACAATGAGCAGTTCTTC	CASGYIAGVDNEQFF	TRBJ2-1	TRBV11-2	NA	15	TRBD2
TGTGCCAGCAGTGGGACATCAGATACGCAGTATTTT	CASSGTSDTQYF	TRBJ2-3	TRBV25-1	few	12	NA
TGTGCCAGCAGCGACAGGGCTGGGCACGGCGGGGAGCTGTTTTTT	CASSDRAGHGGELFF	TRBJ2-2	TRBV7-2	few	15	TRBD1
TGCGCCAGCAGCGTAGTTGGCGGGAGGGCCGACAATGAGCAGTTCTTC	CASSVVGGRADNEQFF	TRBJ2-1	TRBV5-1	few	16	TRBD2
TGTGCCAGCAGTGTAACCGGGACAGGGGACGAGCAGTACTTC	CASSVTGTGDEQYF	TRBJ2-7	TRBV25-1	NA	14	TRBD1
TGTGCCAGTAGCACTAGCGCACAAGGGGGAGATACGCAGTATTTT	CASSTSAQGGDTQYF	TRBJ2-3	TRBV2	NA	15	NA
TGCAGTGCGCCTACACGCAAAGGACTGAAACTATCCTACGAGCAGTACTTC	CSAPTRKGLKLSYEQYF	TRBJ2-7	TRBV20-1	NA	17	NA
TGTGCCAGCTCCTCCCCGGGGAGGGGAGGAGAGACCCAGTACTTC	CASSSPGRGGETQYF	TRBJ2-5	TRBV6-1	NA	15	TRBD2
TGTGCCAGCAGCTTGGAACACCGTAATGAAAAACTGTTTTTT	CASSLEHRNEKLFF	TRBJ1-4	TRBV5-4	NA	14	NA
TGTGCCAGCAGCCGAACCGGGACAGGAAGCAACGAGCAGTACTTC	CASSRTGTGSNEQYF	TRBJ2-7	TRBV3-1	NA	15	TRBD1
TGTGCCAGCAGCTTAGAGCCAGGGGGTACCAAAAACATTCAGTACTTC	CASSLEPGGTKNIQYF	TRBJ2-4	TRBV7-2	NA	16	TRBD1
TGCAGTGCTATAGGTGGGAGTGGTCCCTACAATGAGCAGTTCTTC	CSAIGGSGPYNEQFF	TRBJ2-1	TRBV20-1	few	15	NA
TGTGCCAGCAGCTTACAGGGGAACTCCTACGAGCAGTACTTC	CASSLQGNSYEQYF	TRBJ2-7	TRBV7-6	few	14	NA
TGTGCCAGCAGCATAAAGACAGGAGACACCGGGGAGCTGTTTTTT	CASSIKTGDTGELFF	TRBJ2-2	TRBV21-1	NA	15	NA
TGCGCCAGCAGCGTCGGGACGCAGGGAATAGAGCAGTACTTC	CASSVGTQGIEQYF	TRBJ2-7	TRBV5-1	NA	14	NA
TGTGCCAGCAGCTTAACAGGGGCCCCCCCCGCATACGAGCAGTACTTC	CASSLTGAPPAYEQYF	TRBJ2-7	TRBV5-6	few	16	TRBD1
TGCAGCGTTGAAAGGGGGACAGATACGCAGTATTTT	CSVERGTDTQYF	TRBJ2-3	TRBV29-1	few	12	NA
TGCAGCGTTGAAGGGTTCCTCGGTCACGAGCAGTACTTC	CSVEGFLGHEQYF	TRBJ2-7	TRBV29-1	few	13	NA
TGTGCCAGCTCGGTCGGCGGTGGGGGCACTGAAGCTTTCTTT	CASSVGGGGTEAFF	TRBJ1-1	TRBV18	few	14	NA
TGCAGTGCTAGAGATGGTGGGCGGAGCACAGATACGCAGTATTTT	CSARDGGRSTDTQYF	TRBJ2-3	TRBV20-1	few	15	NA
TGTGCCAGCGTCTGGAGGACAGGGGGATTGGAGACCCAGTACTTC	CASVWRTGGLETQYF	TRBJ2-5	TRBV12-3/TRBV12-4	few	15	TRBD1
TGTGCCACCAGCAGAGATTGGGGGAGCACAGATACGCAGTATTTT	CATSRDWGSTDTQYF	TRBJ2-3	TRBV15	NA	15	NA
TGTGCCAGTAGTATGATCGGCGGGAGAAATGAGCAGTTCTTC	CASSMIGGRNEQFF	TRBJ2-1	TRBV19	many	14	TRBD2
TGTGCCAGCAGCTTACAGGGGAACAAGAACACTGAAGCTTTCTTT	CASSLQGNKNTEAFF	TRBJ1-1	TRBV11-2	many	15	NA
TGTGCCAGCAGCGGGTCGGGCGGTTATGCCTCCTACAATGAGCAGTTCTTC	CASSGSGGYASYNEQFF	TRBJ2-1	TRBV9	few	17	NA
TGTGCCAGCCAGCAGCCTGGGACCTACAAGCAGTACTTC	CASQQPGTYKQYF	TRBJ2-7	TRBV6-1	few	13	NA
TGTGCCAGCAGCCAGGGCAGGGTCGGCGAGACCCAGTACTTC	CASSQGRVGETQYF	TRBJ2-5	TRBV13	NA	14	NA
TGCAGCGTTGAGGCCCGTGGGCTTAACTATGGCTACACCTTC	CSVEARGLNYGYTF	TRBJ1-2	TRBV29-1	few	14	NA
TGTGCCAGCAAGAGCACCGGGGAGCTGTTTTTT	CASKSTGELFF	TRBJ2-2	TRBV12-3/TRBV12-4	many	11	NA
TGTGCCAGCAGCTTAGATGGGTGGAACACTGAAGCTTTCTTT	CASSLDGWNTEAFF	TRBJ1-1	TRBV7-2	NA	14	NA